Each of the 18 T cell receptor beta chains below was sequenced from the same sample in a study of early T cells in non-severe SARS-CoV-2 infection. TCRdb re-called the 5' RACE reads with MiXCR, one entry per CDR3 protein. The sample has about 64,000 distinct CDR3 sequences; 18% are singletons. Sequencing used whole blood, obtained at baseline. These receptors came from an adult who was a healthcare worker with PCR-confirmed SARS-CoV-2 infection or an uninfected control (not recorded which).

The sample holds a few counts of this clonotype. The chain links TRBV20-1 to TRBJ2-6; D is undetermined. The V gene's germline CDR1 is DFQATT and CDR2 SNEGSKA (reference sequence). Trimming removed 1 base from V and 0 bases from J, with 4 bases in between. The CDR3 is 14 residues long. The CDR3 DNA reads TGCAGTGCTAGAGTCGTCTCTGGGGCCAACGTCCTGACTTTC. This sequence encodes CSARVVSGANVLTF.

This clonotype appeared a few times. The J gene is TRBJ1-1, the V gene TRBV20-1, with D perhaps matching TRBD1 (5 bases). This CDR3 has 18 residues. Germline lookup yields CDR1 DFQATT and CDR2 SNEGSKA (reference sequence). Trimming left V 5 bases short and J 5 bases short, with 30 bases between. The DNA for the CDR3 is TGCAGTGCTTCTAGGTGGTCCCGAGACAGAAATTTTATTACTGAAGCTTTCTTT. Its translation: CSASRWSRDRNFITEAFF.

The chain links TRBV28 to TRBJ1-5, with 7 nucleotides matching TRBD1. The CDR3 runs 14 residues. The V and J ends lost 6 bases and 6 bases, in that order; junction bases with no gene match: 8. Germline V gene lookup returns CDR1 MDHEN and CDR2 SYDVKM. The CDR3 spells CASRPRGGPQPQHF. CDR3 in DNA: TGTGCCAGCAGGCCCAGGGGGGGGCCTCAGCCCCAGCATTTT.

In this sample, this clonotype turned up many times. The chain has TRBV9 and TRBJ1-2; TRBD1 matches 7 bases. The CDR3 is 14 residues long. V was clipped by 4 bases and J by 4 bases; unmatched bases: 7. CDR1 is SGDLS and CDR2 is YYNGEE in the germline V gene. CDR3 in DNA: TGTGCCAGCAGCCCGACAGGGACAGCCTATGGCTACACCTTC. This encodes CASSPTGTAYGYTF.

Ten or more counts support this clonotype. V is TRBV7-8 and J is TRBJ2-3; perhaps TRBD2 as D (5 bases). The CDR3 spans 14 residues. V lost 2 bases, J lost 6 bases, and 12 bases lay in between. From germline, CDR1 is SGHVS and CDR2 FQNEAQ. CDR3 sequence (DNA): TGTGCCAGCAGCTTAAAGCGGTTCGGGGATACGCAGTATTTT. Its translation: CASSLKRFGDTQYF.

The rearrangement joins TRBV11-2 to TRBJ2-5; 8 bases are a match to TRBD1. V was pared by 0 bases and J by 6 bases, with 6 bases of the junction left unmatched. CDR3 length equals 15 residues. Germline loops: CDR1 SGHAT, CDR2 FQNNGV. For the CDR3, the DNA is TGTGCCAGCAGCTTAGATTCAGGGGGCATACAGACCCAGTACTTC. Protein sequence: CASSLDSGGIQTQYF.

The table lists this clonotype with many counts. The genes are TRBV12-3 or TRBV12-4 and TRBJ1-1; no clear D gene. The CDR3 has 14 residues. Trimming took 6 bases from V and 1 from J, leaving 12 bases between them. As DNA, the CDR3 is TGTGCCAGCAGGCGGGGTGGGAAGAACACTGAAGCTTTCTTT. Translating gives CASRRGGKNTEAFF.

This clonotype was recorded at least ten times. This chain joins TRBV10-2 and TRBJ1-1, with 11 bases matching TRBD1. CDR3 length equals 14 residues. Germline CDR1 and CDR2: WSHSY and SAAADI. Losses at the gene ends were 7 bases for V and 4 bases for J; bases not matched to a gene: 5. CDR3 region: CASKDGTGGTEAFF. The CDR3 bases are TGCGCCAGCAAAGACGGGACAGGGGGCACTGAAGCTTTCTTT.

This clonotype appeared a few times. The chain carries TRBV29-1 and TRBJ2-2, with D possibly TRBD1 on 5 matching bases. V lost 4 bases to trimming and J lost 3 bases, with 12 bases between them. Germline CDR1 SQVTM, CDR2 ANQGSEA. The CDR3 sequence is 14 residues long. In DNA form, the CDR3 reads TGCAGCGTTGGTGACAGCCGTTACACCGGGGAGCTGTTTTTT. It is translated as CSVGDSRYTGELFF.

This clonotype was recorded a few times. The chain joins TRBV6-2 or TRBV6-3 to TRBJ2-1, with D possibly TRBD1 on 6 matching bases. The CDR3 is 12 residues long. The V end lost 4 bases, the J end lost 7 bases, and 8 bases lay between the germline ends. CDR1 and CDR2 from the germline V gene are MNHEY and SVGEGT. Here the CDR3 reads CASSSDSNEQFF. The CDR3 nucleotides read TGTGCCAGCAGTTCGGACAGTAATGAGCAGTTCTTC.

The chain combines TRBV7-9 with TRBJ2-7; 12 bases line up with TRBD1. Germline loops: CDR1 SEHNR, CDR2 FQNEAQ (reference sequence). V trimming: 5 bases; J trimming: 11 bases; junction bases outside the gene matches: 13. The length of the CDR3 is 15 residues. DNA of the CDR3: TGTGCCAGCAGCGGGACAGGGGGCCTACGGAGCGATAAGTACTTC. It is translated as CASSGTGGLRSDKYF.

The rearrangement uses TRBV6-1 and TRBJ2-3; D perhaps matches TRBD2 (6 bases). The length of the CDR3 is 14 residues. CDR1 and CDR2 from the germline V gene are MNHNS and SASEGT. V was pared by 1 base and J by 4 bases, with 9 bases between. The CDR3 DNA sequence: TGTGCCAGCAGTGAAGGACTAGAGCCAGATACGCAGTATTTT. Protein: CASSEGLEPDTQYF.

The genes are TRBV6-5 and TRBJ2-5; D is possibly TRBD2 (5 bases). The V and J ends lost 8 bases and 0 bases respectively, with 16 bases between them. Germline assignment: CDR1 MNHEY and CDR2 SVGAGI. The CDR3 loop spans 15 amino acids. CDR3 loop: CASREGRLYQETQYF. The CDR3 nucleotides are TGTGCCAGCCGGGAAGGCAGGTTGTACCAAGAGACCCAGTACTTC.

This clonotype was seen only a few times. At one boundary the junction diverges from the germline segment, which might be a read error. The chain couples TRBV3-1 to TRBJ1-1, with 11 bases identical to TRBD1. The V gene's germline CDR1 is LGHDT and CDR2 YNNKEL (reference sequence). This CDR3 has 13 residues. In DNA, the CDR3 is TGTGCCAGCAGCCCGGACAGGGGGCGCTTGTTGATCTTT. This sequence encodes CASSPDRGRLLIF.

The genes are TRBV10-3 and TRBJ2-1; D possibly uses TRBD1 or TRBD2 (6 bases each). V lost 3 bases and J 4 bases, leaving 16 bases between the germline ends. Germline CDR1 reads ENHRY; CDR2 reads SYGVKD. The CDR3 has 16 amino acids. The CDR3 here is CAISDPRGQIYNEQFF. In DNA, the CDR3 is TGTGCCATCAGTGACCCACGGGGGCAGATTTACAATGAGCAGTTCTTC.

This clonotype was seen a handful of times. This chain uses TRBV4-3 with TRBJ1-1; D gene ambiguous. The CDR3 is made up of 15 amino acids. V was clipped by 2 bases and J by 4 bases, with 14 bases between them. The V gene's germline CDR1 is LGHNA and CDR2 YSLEER. CDR3 in amino acids: CASSQTIQAVTEAFF. CDR3 DNA: TGCGCCAGCAGCCAAACCATTCAGGCTGTCACTGAAGCTTTCTTT.

This clonotype was detected a few times. The chain recombines TRBV5-1 with TRBJ1-6; TRBD1 is a possible D gene (6 bases). This CDR3 has 15 amino acids. Germline V gene data show CDR1 as SGHRS and CDR2 as YFSETQ. The ends were cut back, 4 bases at V and 9 bases at J, with 17 bases in the middle. The CDR3 nucleotides read TGCGCCAGCAGCCTGGGATCAGGGGACGGTTCACCCCTCCACTTT. Translation: CASSLGSGDGSPLHF. Based on the CDR3 plus reference TRBV5-1 and TRBJ1-6, the full variable domain is KAGVTQTPRYLIKTRGQQVTLSCSPISGHRSVSWYQQTPGQGLQFLFEYFSETQRNKGNFPGRFSGRQFSNSRSEMNVSTLELGDSALYLCASSLGSGDGSPLHFGNGTRLTVT.

This rearrangement joins TRBV6-5 to TRBJ1-5, with D tentatively TRBD1 (5 bases). The CDR3 is 15 amino acids. V gave up 2 bases and J gave up 1 base, with 9 bases separating them. Germline V gene sequence: CDR1 MNHEY, CDR2 SVGAGI. In nucleotides, the CDR3 is TGTGCCAGCAGTTACAATCGACAGAGCAATCAGCCCCAGCATTTT. Encoded protein: CASSYNRQSNQPQHF.